The 31 T cell receptor beta chains reported below all come from one sample, sequenced in a study of tumor-infiltrating lymphocytes in localized non-small cell lung cancer. The protocol was immunoSEQ multiplex PCR, while the TCRdb copy is restricted to in-frame clones and leaves out a portion. The data hold some 22,000 clones, with approximately 70% observed a single time. Sequencing input: lung tumor tissue. The source is a human donor with non-small cell lung cancer.

There are a few counts of this clone. The chain has TRBV2 and TRBJ1-5; 8 nucleotides line up with TRBD1. The CDR3 consists of 16 residues. Germline trimming cut 1 base from V and 2 bases from J; bases unmatched to any gene: 4. Germline assignment: CDR1 SNHLY and CDR2 FYNNEI. CDR3 coding DNA: TGTGCCAGCAGTGAAGGGACAGGGATCGGCAATCAGCCCCAGCATTTT. Protein product: CASSEGTGIGNQPQHF.

V and J are TRBV27 and TRBJ2-3; D is unclear. V lost 5 bases to trimming and J lost 8 bases, with 14 bases between them. This CDR3 region has 13 residues. Germline values: CDR1 MNHEY, CDR2 SMNVEV (reference sequence). CDR3 in amino acids: CASSVFARGTQYF. As DNA, the CDR3 is TGTGCCAGCAGTGTTTTTGCCCGAGGTACGCAGTATTTT.

V gene TRBV18 combines with J gene TRBJ1-4; D not resolved. Germline lookup yields CDR1 KGHSH and CDR2 LQKENI. V lost 3 bases and J lost 5, with 7 bases in between. CDR3 length: 13 residues. In nucleotides, the CDR3 is TGTGCCAGCTCACCCAAGAGAAATGAAAAACTGTTTTTT. The encoded protein is CASSPKRNEKLFF.

The sample holds one count of this clone. The rearrangement joins TRBV4-2 to TRBJ1-5; D perhaps matches TRBD1 (5 bases). Germline V CDR1 and CDR2: LGHNA, YNFKEQ. This CDR3 contains 12 residues. V lost 4 bases, J lost 12 bases, and 13 bases lay in between. This CDR3 reads CASSLGGDVQHF. For the CDR3, the DNA is TGTGCCAGCAGCCTTGGGGGGGATGTCCAGCATTTT.

This clone was found a few times. V and J are TRBV5-1 and TRBJ1-1; 7 bases agree with TRBD1. Germline loops: CDR1 SGHRS, CDR2 YFSETQ. The CDR3 runs 19 residues. V lost 0 bases to trimming and J lost 0 bases; unmatched junction nucleotides: 14. CDR3 in amino acids: CASSLVRAGGSSMNTEAFF. The CDR3, as DNA: TGCGCCAGCAGCTTGGTACGCGCAGGGGGTTCTTCTATGAACACTGAAGCTTTCTTT.

The chain joins TRBV28 to TRBJ2-2, with D possibly matching TRBD1 (6 bases). Germline V gene data show CDR1 as MDHEN and CDR2 as SYDVKM. V lost 1 base and J lost 4, with 13 bases in between. CDR3 size: 16 residues. CDR3 sequence: CASSLFNTGLTGELFF. CDR3 in DNA: TGTGCCAGCAGTTTATTCAATACAGGGCTCACCGGGGAGCTGTTTTTT.

This clone was seen a few times. V and J are TRBV30 and TRBJ1-2; 12 bases align to TRBD1. This CDR3 has 14 amino acids. With 3 bases clipped from V and 7 bases from J, the junction kept 6 bases outside the gene matches. Looked up from germline, CDR1 is GTSNPN and CDR2 is SVGIG (reference sequence). This CDR3 reads CAWRRGQGAGGYTF. CDR3 coding DNA: TGTGCCTGGAGGAGGGGACAGGGGGCGGGTGGCTACACCTTC.

Concerning this clone itself: Germline and junction disagree at one end, which may indicate a read error. This chain links TRBV6-1 with TRBJ2-4, with 7 bases identical to TRBD1. CDR1 MNHNS and CDR2 SASEGT come from the germline V gene. The CDR3 extends over 15 amino acids. The CDR3 here is CASNEQGLAKNIQYF. The CDR3 nucleotides are TGTGCCAGCAATGAACAGGGGCTAGCCAAAAACATTCAGTACTTC.

The V call is TRBV7-1, the J call TRBJ1-5; D uncertain. TRBV7-1 belongs to the ORF category, with a function that is uncertain. The V and J ends lost 5 bases and 4 bases respectively, with 9 bases between them. This CDR3 comprises 13 residues. CDR3 loop: CASSPELNQPQHF. CDR3 DNA: TGTGCCAGCAGCCCGGAATTAAATCAGCCCCAGCATTTT.

This chain links TRBV5-1 with TRBJ1-1; TRBD1 might be the D (5 bases). The CDR3 is 14 amino acids. Deletions cut 0 bases from V and 3 bases from J, with 9 bases between. CDR1 SGHRS and CDR2 YFSETQ come from the germline V gene. The CDR3 here is CASSLGQLYTEAFF. The DNA for the CDR3 is TGCGCCAGCAGCTTGGGACAGCTTTACACTGAAGCTTTCTTT. Complete variable domain (other parts from reference TRBV5-1 and TRBJ1-1): KAGVTQTPRYLIKTRGQQVTLSCSPISGHRSVSWYQQTPGQGLQFLFEYFSETQRNKGNFPGRFSGRQFSNSRSEMNVSTLELGDSALYLCASSLGQLYTEAFFGQGTRLTVV.

The CDR3 DNA reads TGCGCCAGCAGCCAAGTGACAGGGGTTAGTAGGTACGAGCAGTACTTC. Translating it yields CASSQVTGVSRYEQYF. This chain uses TRBV4-3 with TRBJ2-7, with TRBD1 identical over 8 bases. Germline V lookup: CDR1 LGHNA, CDR2 YSLEER. Unmatched junction bases numbered 9, after V lost 1 base and J lost 4 bases. CDR3 size: 16 residues.

This rearrangement joins TRBV9 to TRBJ2-1; 9 positions agree with TRBD2. CDR3 length: 15 residues. The J segment lost 3 bases and the V segment lost 2 bases, leaving 3 bases of the junction unmatched. CDR1 and CDR2 from the germline V gene are SGDLS and YYNGEE. This CDR3 is CASSVGGGVYNEQFF. CDR3 nucleotide sequence: TGTGCCAGCAGCGTGGGCGGGGGGGTCTACAATGAGCAGTTCTTC.

The genes are TRBV9 and TRBJ1-2; tentatively, D is TRBD1 (6 bases). Trimming took 2 bases from V and 1 from J, leaving 18 bases between them. CDR3 length: 17 amino acids. CDR1 is SGDLS, CDR2 YYNGEE, per germline. The CDR3 DNA is TGTGCCAGCAGCGTTGAGCCCGACAGGCGACTTAACTATGGCTACACCTTC. It translates to CASSVEPDRRLNYGYTF.

The V call is TRBV27, the J call TRBJ2-4; D remains unclear. V was shortened by 1 base and J by 7 bases, with 14 bases between the two germline ends. This CDR3 is 15 amino acids long. Germline CDR1 and CDR2: MNHEY and SMNVEV (reference sequence). CDR3 DNA: TGTGCCAGCAGTTTATACCCCCCTAGGGCCAACATTCAGTACTTC. Encoded protein: CASSLYPPRANIQYF.

J is TRBJ1-2 and V is TRBV28; 10 bases line up with TRBD1. The V and J ends lost 4 bases and 6 bases, in that order; junction bases with no gene match: 8. Germline-derived CDR1 and CDR2 are MDHEN and SYDVKM. The CDR3 is made up of 15 amino acids. CDR3 residues: CASSSYPGTGDGYTF. The CDR3 region has the DNA TGTGCCAGCAGTTCCTATCCCGGGACAGGGGATGGCTACACCTTC.

The chain couples TRBV5-6 to TRBJ2-3, with 7 bases that match TRBD2. The ends lost 2 bases at V and 12 bases at J; junction bases unmatched: 12. The germline gives CDR1 SGHDT, CDR2 YYEEEE. CDR3 length: 14 amino acids. The CDR3: CASSFGGSLAVQYF. CDR3 sequence (DNA): TGTGCCAGCAGCTTTGGAGGGTCGCTAGCGGTACAGTATTTT.

The J gene is TRBJ2-7, the V gene TRBV5-6, with D possibly matching TRBD2 (5 bases). The V end lost 0 bases, the J end lost 2 bases, and 12 bases lay between the germline ends. This CDR3 comprises 15 residues. Germline V lookup: CDR1 SGHDT, CDR2 YYEEEE. The CDR3: CASSLEQAVTYEQYF. The CDR3 DNA reads as TGTGCCAGCAGCTTGGAACAAGCGGTAACCTACGAGCAGTACTTC.

The CDR3 spells CAAARQGLRQPQHF. In DNA form, the CDR3 reads TGTGCCGCCGCCCGGCAGGGCCTTAGGCAGCCCCAGCATTTT. V is TRBV6-1 and J is TRBJ1-5; D is perhaps TRBD1 (5 bases). The CDR3 has 14 amino acids. V was cut by 11 bases and J by 7 bases, with 21 bases left in between. Germline loops: CDR1 MNHNS, CDR2 SASEGT.

This chain links TRBV4-1 with TRBJ2-4, with a weak D call TRBD1 (5 bases). The CDR3 runs to 18 residues. Germline V gene data show CDR1 as MGHRA and CDR2 as YSYEKL. V was shortened by 4 bases and J by 0 bases, with 19 bases between the two germline ends. The CDR3 region has the DNA TGCGCCAGCAGCCGTCAGGGTCCACAGTCCTTAGCCAAAAACATTCAGTACTTC. Protein sequence: CASSRQGPQSLAKNIQYF.

This CDR3 reads CASSYTYIGQSSYEQYF. The CDR3, as DNA: TGCGCCAGCAGTTATACTTACATTGGGCAGAGCTCCTACGAGCAGTACTTC. This chain uses TRBV5-1 with TRBJ2-7; D is unclear. Germline CDR1 SGHRS, CDR2 YFSETQ. The CDR3 covers 17 residues. V was shortened by 5 bases and J by 0 bases, with 21 bases between the two germline ends.

This clone is labeled as medium-sized. The V call is TRBV30, the J call TRBJ1-4; no reliable D call. The CDR3 runs to 14 residues. Germline CDR1 and CDR2: GTSNPN and SVGIG (reference sequence). V dropped 0 bases and J dropped 8 bases, with 13 bases sitting between them. Written as DNA, the CDR3 is TGTGCCTGGAGTGTCGGGTGGGGTTTGGAAAAACTGTTTTTT. Protein product: CAWSVGWGLEKLFF.

The chain links TRBV28 to TRBJ2-2, with 9 nucleotides matching TRBD2. This CDR3 is built from 16 residues. Trimming took 5 bases from V and 6 from J; bases not matched to a gene: 10. CDR1 is MDHEN and CDR2 is SYDVKM in the germline V gene. CDR3 sequence: CASSLPGTSMAGELFF. CDR3 DNA sequence: TGTGCCAGCAGTCTACCTGGGACTAGCATGGCCGGGGAGCTGTTTTTT.

The rearrangement uses TRBV7-2 and TRBJ1-1; weak D call: TRBD1 (6 bases). Germline assignment: CDR1 SGHTA and CDR2 FQGNSA. The CDR3 is 14 residues long. Deletions cut 2 bases from V and 2 bases from J, with 9 bases between. DNA of the CDR3: TGTGCCAGCAGCTTAACAGGGACTAACACTGAAGCTTTCTTT. Translated: CASSLTGTNTEAFF.

V gene TRBV28 combines with J gene TRBJ2-7, with TRBD1 matching 9 bases. The trim removed 5 bases at V and 6 bases at J, leaving 5 bases unmatched. This CDR3 has 13 residues. Germline CDR1 MDHEN, CDR2 SYDVKM. The CDR3 sequence is CASSRRQGGEQYF. The CDR3 coding sequence is TGTGCCAGCAGTCGGCGACAGGGGGGCGAGCAGTACTTC.

The genes are TRBV4-1 and TRBJ2-2, with D possibly called TRBD1 or TRBD2 (5 bases each). The CDR3 consists of 15 residues. In germline, CDR1 is MGHRA, CDR2 YSYEKL. Trimming removed 3 bases from V and 6 bases from J, with 14 bases in between. The CDR3 DNA sequence: TGCGCCAGCAGCCAGGGGGAGATTATTGCCGGGGAGCTGTTTTTT. It specifies CASSQGEIIAGELFF.

This rearrangement joins TRBV13 to TRBJ2-7; 8 positions agree with TRBD2. V was pared by 5 bases and J by 0 bases, with 15 bases of the junction left unmatched. The CDR3 loop spans 18 amino acids. The germline CDR1 and CDR2 sequences are PRHDT and FYEKMQ (reference sequence). The CDR3 nucleotides are TGTGCCAGCAGCGGGGACTTCGGCGCGGGAGGTCCCTCCTACGAGCAGTACTTC. This gives the protein CASSGDFGAGGPSYEQYF.

The chain links TRBV18 to TRBJ1-1; the D is unclear. The CDR3 is made up of 15 amino acids. V was pared by 8 bases and J by 4 bases, with 20 bases between. Germline V gene lookup returns CDR1 KGHSH and CDR2 LQKENI. The DNA for the CDR3 is TGTGCCAGCCTACCCCTCGGAGGGCAATCCACTGAAGCTTTCTTT. This translates into CASLPLGGQSTEAFF.

The chain couples TRBV5-1 to TRBJ2-1; D remains unclear. Germline V CDR1 and CDR2: SGHRS, YFSETQ. Trimming took 4 bases from V and 2 from J, leaving 13 bases between them. The CDR3 consists of 15 residues. The CDR3 is CASSIDMMAYNEQFF. The CDR3 coding sequence is TGCGCCAGCAGCATCGACATGATGGCCTACAATGAGCAGTTCTTC. Using reference TRBV5-1 and TRBJ2-1 for the parts outside the CDR3, the full variable domain is KAGVTQTPRYLIKTRGQQVTLSCSPISGHRSVSWYQQTPGQGLQFLFEYFSETQRNKGNFPGRFSGRQFSNSRSEMNVSTLELGDSALYLCASSIDMMAYNEQFFGPGTRLTVL.

The gene calls are TRBV4-2 and TRBJ2-6, with D tentatively TRBD1 (6 bases). This CDR3 region has 18 residues. Trimming took off 0 bases at V and 1 base at J, with 13 bases between the two ends. Germline CDR1 LGHNA, CDR2 YNFKEQ. The CDR3 DNA follows: TGTGCCAGCAGCCAAGATTCAGGGGTTAGGTCTGGGGCCAACGTCCTGACTTTC. Its protein is CASSQDSGVRSGANVLTF.

The V and J genes are TRBV27 and TRBJ2-7; 12 bases align to TRBD2. CDR1 and CDR2 from the germline V gene are MNHEY and SMNVEV (reference sequence). The CDR3 is 14 amino acids. Unmatched junction bases numbered 4, after V lost 6 bases and J lost 4 bases. CDR3 sequence (DNA): TGTGCCAGCAGGGCCGGGACTAGCGGGTACGAGCAGTACTTC. Translated, it gives CASRAGTSGYEQYF.

This clone was seen a few times. CDR3 nucleotides: TGTGCCAGCAGTGGAACTAGCGGGAGAGGCACCGGGGAGCTGTTTTTT. It yields the protein CASSGTSGRGTGELFF. The chain couples TRBV6-4 to TRBJ2-2; 11 nucleotides agree with TRBD2. V dropped 4 bases and J dropped 4; count of bases not matched to a gene: 5. Germline CDR1 MRHNA, CDR2 SNTAGT. The CDR3 covers 16 residues.